These 15 T cell receptor beta chains share one sample of origin, sequenced in a study of OX40 agonist ivuxolimab in advanced cancers. Generated by immunoSEQ multiplex PCR, the TCRdb table keeps only in-frame clones and is missing some. This sample carries nearly 60,000 clones, roughly 77% of them seen once, and the ten largest clones take about 0.74%. Sequencing used CD4+ or CD8+ T cells sorted from blood, obtained in a trial of the OX40 agonist ivuxolimab. These receptors all come from an adult with an advanced solid tumor such as melanoma, head and neck, liver or kidney cancer.

The chain combines TRBV7-2 with TRBJ1-1; D is ambiguous. Trimming took off 2 bases at V and 3 bases at J, with 10 bases between the two ends. The CDR3 covers 14 residues. Germline CDR1 is SGHTA and CDR2 is FQGNSA. CDR3 residues: CASSLNPGDTEAFF. In DNA, the CDR3 is TGTGCCAGCAGCTTAAACCCGGGCGACACTGAAGCTTTCTTT.

J is TRBJ2-2 and V is TRBV6-5; no clear D gene. The CDR3 spans 15 residues. Germline assignment: CDR1 MNHEY and CDR2 SVGAGI. V was pared by 4 bases and J by 1 base, with 10 bases between. The CDR3 is CASSFWTENTGELFF. CDR3 DNA sequence: TGTGCCAGCAGTTTTTGGACGGAGAACACCGGGGAGCTGTTTTTT.

The CDR3 protein is CASSIEVQRYSGNTIYF. CDR3 sequence (DNA): TGTGCCAGTAGTATAGAGGTACAGAGGTACTCTGGAAACACCATATATTTT. This sequence joins TRBV19 and TRBJ1-3, with no clear D. The CDR3 runs 17 residues. Germline lookup yields CDR1 LNHDA and CDR2 SQIVND (reference sequence). Trimming cost V 0 bases and J 0 bases, with 12 bases left between them.

This clone has only a few counts. The rearrangement joins TRBV19 to TRBJ1-1; unclear D gene. The CDR3 has 14 amino acids. Germline CDR1 reads LNHDA; CDR2 reads SQIVND (reference sequence). V was clipped by 2 bases and J by 0 bases, with 7 bases between them. The chain's CDR3 is CASSIRRMNTEAFF. The CDR3 bases are TGTGCCAGTAGTATAAGGAGGATGAACACTGAAGCTTTCTTT.

The V and J genes are TRBV23-1 and TRBJ2-1; D is perhaps TRBD1 or TRBD2 (5 bases each). TRBV23-1 is an ORF, and what it does is uncertain. CDR3 length: 13 residues. V was trimmed by 8 bases and J by 6 bases, leaving 14 bases between them. The CDR3 bases are TGCGCCAGCCCCTTGGGGACGGGCAATGAGCAGTTCTTC. Translating gives CASPLGTGNEQFF.

The chain links TRBV5-8 to TRBJ2-7, with D uncertain. CDR1 and CDR2 from the germline V gene are SGHTS and YDEGEE. The length of the CDR3 is 11 residues. Trimming removed 1 base from V and 6 bases from J, with 5 bases in between. CDR3 loop: CASSLSTEQYF. In nucleotides, the CDR3 is TGTGCCAGCAGCTTGTCCACCGAGCAGTACTTC.

This chain links TRBV4-2 with TRBJ2-5; 9 nucleotides agree with TRBD2. This CDR3 contains 16 residues. Germline V CDR1 and CDR2: LGHNA, YNFKEQ. V was clipped by 1 base and J by 2 bases; unmatched bases: 5. The CDR3 nucleotides read TGTGCCAGCAGCCAAGGCAGCGGGGGGACTCAAGAGACCCAGTACTTC. Translation: CASSQGSGGTQETQYF.

CDR3 sequence (DNA): TGTGCCAGCAGCTTCCCTGGATTAGCTGGAAACACCATATATTTT. Protein product: CASSFPGLAGNTIYF. V and J are TRBV11-2 and TRBJ1-3; D gene uncertain. From germline, CDR1 is SGHAT and CDR2 FQNNGV. CDR3 length equals 15 residues. V was trimmed by 3 bases and J by 2 bases, leaving 11 bases between them.

J is TRBJ1-2 and V is TRBV7-2, with TRBD1 as a possible D gene (6 bases). Trimming removed 4 bases at V and 4 bases at J, with 10 bases between. Germline V gene sequence: CDR1 SGHTA, CDR2 FQGNSA. This CDR3 has 13 residues. For the CDR3, the DNA is TGTGCCAGCAGCTCTCGCAGGGGCTATGGCTACACCTTC. As protein: CASSSRRGYGYTF.

The chain uses TRBV7-9 and TRBJ2-2; 10 bases are shared with TRBD2. There are 18 residues in the CDR3. V was pared by 4 bases and J by 5 bases, with 13 bases of the junction left unmatched. Germline V gene data show CDR1 as SEHNR and CDR2 as FQNEAQ (reference sequence). CDR3 residues: CASSSPLAGAQHTGELFF. The CDR3, as DNA: TGTGCCAGCAGCTCACCCCTAGCGGGGGCACAGCATACCGGGGAGCTGTTTTTT.

The gene calls are TRBV5-5 and TRBJ2-5, with 8 positions matching TRBD2. The length of the CDR3 is 15 residues. CDR1 and CDR2 from the germline V gene are SGHKS and YYEKEE (reference sequence). Germline trimming cut 4 bases from V and 11 bases from J; bases unmatched to any gene: 16. CDR3 DNA sequence: TGTGCCAGCAGCCCGGGGGGGACTTTCCACATGAATCAGTACTTC. It encodes CASSPGGTFHMNQYF.

The chain joins TRBV7-2 to TRBJ1-4; D ambiguous. The CDR3 runs 15 residues. Germline assignment: CDR1 SGHTA and CDR2 FQGNSA. Trimming shortened V by 1 base and J by 3 bases, and 9 bases separated the two germline ends. CDR3 DNA sequence: TGTGCCAGCAGCTTAGGCCGGGTCGCTAATGAAAAACTGTTTTTT. This codes for CASSLGRVANEKLFF.

V gene TRBV6-1 combines with J gene TRBJ2-7; TRBD1 is a possible D gene (6 bases). The V gene's germline CDR1 is MNHNS and CDR2 SASEGT. The CDR3 runs 12 residues. The V end lost 6 bases, the J end lost 3 bases, and 9 bases lay between the germline ends. In DNA, the CDR3 is TGTGCCAGCAGAGCGGACAGCTACGAGCAGTACTTC. Its protein product is CASRADSYEQYF.

The chain employs TRBV6-4 and TRBJ2-3; D may be TRBD2 (6 bases). The germline CDR1 and CDR2 sequences are MRHNA and SNTAGT. V dropped 6 bases and J dropped 0 bases, with 10 bases sitting between them. This CDR3 is 14 amino acids long. The DNA of the CDR3 is TGTGCCAGCAGCCGCGGGACTAGCACAGATACGCAGTATTTT. This translates into CASSRGTSTDTQYF.

V is TRBV28 and J is TRBJ2-3; TRBD1 might be the D (5 bases). The CDR3 sequence is 17 residues long. Germline lookup yields CDR1 MDHEN and CDR2 SYDVKM. V was shortened by 2 bases and J by 0 bases, with 15 bases between the two germline ends. CDR3 amino acids: CASSLQGQTKSTDTQYF. Written as DNA, the CDR3 is TGTGCCAGCAGTTTACAGGGCCAGACGAAGAGCACAGATACGCAGTATTTT.